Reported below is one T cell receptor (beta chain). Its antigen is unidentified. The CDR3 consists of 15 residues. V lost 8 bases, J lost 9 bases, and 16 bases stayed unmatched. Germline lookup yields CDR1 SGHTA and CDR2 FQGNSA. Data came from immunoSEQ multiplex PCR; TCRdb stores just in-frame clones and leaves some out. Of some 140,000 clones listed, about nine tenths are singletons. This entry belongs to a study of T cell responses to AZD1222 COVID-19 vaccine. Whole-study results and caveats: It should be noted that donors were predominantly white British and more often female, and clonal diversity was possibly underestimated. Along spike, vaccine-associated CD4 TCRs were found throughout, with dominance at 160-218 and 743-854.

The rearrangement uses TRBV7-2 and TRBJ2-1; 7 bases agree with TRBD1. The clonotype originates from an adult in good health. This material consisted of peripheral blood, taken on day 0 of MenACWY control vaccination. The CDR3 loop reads CASVLPGGIRGEQFF. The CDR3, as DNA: TGTGCCAGCGTACTTCCAGGGGGTATACGTGGTGAGCAGTTCTTC.